The rows below give T cell receptor beta chains drawn from one sample of a study of blood T cell repertoires in COVID-19. The table came from immunoSEQ multiplex PCR; TCRdb's copy has only in-frame clones and leaves some out. The table lists about 250,000 clones, almost 85% of them singletons. The sequencing input was PBMCs or T cells enriched from blood (not recorded which). Every receptor here comes from a woman in her forties or fifties with acute COVID-19. The CDR3 runs from the conserved cysteine through the conserved F or W. A D gene is named only where the DNA matches it firmly. The size entry is marked missing in some rows and otherwise reads once, few, many or a size class.

D gene	J gene	V gene	clone size	CDR3 DNA	CDR3 protein
TRBD2	TRBJ2-5	TRBV7-2	.	TGTGCCAGCAGCTTAGAGGCGCGGGGGGCCCAAGAGACCCAGTACTTC	CASSLEARGAQETQYF
.	TRBJ1-4	TRBV18	.	TGTGCCAGCTCACCACGCGGGGCAGATGAAAAACTGTTTTTT	CASSPRGADEKLFF
.	TRBJ1-2	TRBV27	.	TGTGCCAGCAGCACCCTACCGCCCTCTAACTATGGCTACACCTTC	CASSTLPPSNYGYTF
.	TRBJ1-5	TRBV6-1	.	TGTGCCAGCAGTGATGTGACTTATAGCAATCAGCCCCAGCATTTT	CASSDVTYSNQPQHF
.	TRBJ2-2	TRBV30	.	TGTGCTGGGGCAGCCCTAACGAACACCGGGGAGCTGTTTTTT	CAGAALTNTGELFF
TRBD1	TRBJ1-1	TRBV2	once	TGTGCCAGCAGTGAGGACAGGGGGGGCACTGAAGCTTTCTTT	CASSEDRGGTEAFF
TRBD1	TRBJ1-2	TRBV5-4	.	TGTGCCAGCAGCTCCCCGGGACAGGGAAACTATGGCTACACCTTC	CASSSPGQGNYGYTF
.	TRBJ1-1	TRBV3-1/TRBV3-2	.	TGTGCCAGCAGCCAAGGACAAAACACTGAAGCTTTCTTT	CASSQGQNTEAFF
.	TRBJ2-7	TRBV6-5	once	TGTGCCAGCAGTTACTCGGGGCAGAGCTACGAGCAGTACTTC	CASSYSGQSYEQYF
TRBD1	TRBJ2-1	TRBV5-1	.	TGCGCCAGCAGCTTGGCGACAGGGGGGTCCTACAATGAGCAGTTCTTC	CASSLATGGSYNEQFF
TRBD2	TRBJ2-1	TRBV5-5	once	TGTGCCAGCAGCTTGTTAGCGGGGGTTCCGAGCTCCTACAATGAGCAGTTCTTC	CASSLLAGVPSSYNEQFF
.	TRBJ1-1	TRBV3-1/TRBV3-2	.	TGTGCCAGCAGCCAAGTAAGAGATAGCGTTGAAGCTTTCTTT	CASSQVRDSVEAFF
TRBD1	TRBJ2-1	TRBV24-1	.	TGTGCCACCAGTGATACAGACAGGGTGAACAATGAGCAGTTCTTC	CATSDTDRVNNEQFF
TRBD1	TRBJ1-1	TRBV6-5	once	TGTGCCAGCAGTTACTCCGGGACAGGGATGGGCACTGAAGCTTTCTTT	CASSYSGTGMGTEAFF
.	TRBJ1-2	TRBV12-3/TRBV12-4	.	TGTGCCAGCAGTTTATCAATGAACTATGGCTACACCTTC	CASSLSMNYGYTF
.	TRBJ2-3	TRBV7-2	.	TGTGCCAGCAGCAAAGGGGCGGGGCGCACAGATACGCAGTATTTT	CASSKGAGRTDTQYF
TRBD1	TRBJ2-5	TRBV6-1	.	TGTGCCAGCAGTGAACAATTCAGGGGGCTTCACGAGACCCAGTACTTC	CASSEQFRGLHETQYF
.	TRBJ1-6	TRBV6-5	.	TGTGCCAGCAATCAGGGTTTGCATAATTCACCCCTCCACTTT	CASNQGLHNSPLHF
.	TRBJ1-2	TRBV5-4	.	TGTGCCAGCAGCATGGGGCCCCGGGATTATGGCTACACCTTC	CASSMGPRDYGYTF
TRBD2	TRBJ2-1	TRBV12-5	.	TGTGCTAGTGGTTTGTATAGCGGGGGGGCCCAGTTCTTC	CASGLYSGGAQFF
.	TRBJ1-1	TRBV12-3/TRBV12-4	.	TGTGCCAGCATGTTACAGGAAAGGACTGAAGCTTTCTTT	CASMLQERTEAFF
TRBD1	TRBJ1-2	TRBV7-2	.	TGTGCCAGCAGCTTGGGGGGACAGGGGAGCTATGGCTACACCTTC	CASSLGGQGSYGYTF
.	TRBJ1-4	TRBV5-1	.	TGCGCCAGCAGCCCAGCAGGAGGGCCAACTAATGAAAAACTGTTTTTT	CASSPAGGPTNEKLFF
.	TRBJ2-1	TRBV5-1	.	TGCGCCAGCAGCTTGGACCCACAGTACAATGAGCAGTTCTTC	CASSLDPQYNEQFF
.	TRBJ1-2	TRBV5-1	.	TGCGCCAGCAGCTTGCGGTCAGGGGACTATGGCTACACCTTC	CASSLRSGDYGYTF
.	TRBJ1-1	TRBV19	once	TGTGCCAGTAGACATAACGGGAAGGGAGTTGGCACTGAAGCTTTCTTT	CASRHNGKGVGTEAFF
TRBD2	TRBJ2-3	TRBV6-5	.	TGTGCCAGCAGGCCAGCGGGGGGTTATGATACGCAGTATTTT	CASRPAGGYDTQYF
TRBD1	TRBJ1-2	TRBV27	.	TGTGCCAGCAGCAGGGACAGGGGGGCGTCCTATGGCTACACCTTC	CASSRDRGASYGYTF
TRBD1	TRBJ1-1	TRBV3-1/TRBV3-2	few	TGTGCCAGCAGCCAATGGACAGGGGAAGCTTTCTTT	CASSQWTGEAFF
.	TRBJ1-5	TRBV2	.	TGTGCCAGCAGTGAGCGGGGCCCGGGAAATCAGCCCCAGCATTTT	CASSERGPGNQPQHF
TRBD1	TRBJ1-2	TRBV9	.	TGTGCCAGCAGCGTCGGGACAGGGGCTAACTATGGCTACACCTTC	CASSVGTGANYGYTF
.	TRBJ1-2	TRBV30	.	TGTGCCGGAGGACGGGTTAACTATGGCTACACCTTC	CAGGRVNYGYTF
TRBD2	TRBJ2-3	TRBV11-3	once	TGTGCCAGCAGCCGGACTAGCGGGGTCCCAGATACGCAGTATTTT	CASSRTSGVPDTQYF